These 16 T cell receptor beta chains came from one sample sequenced in a study of blood T cell repertoires in COVID-19. The repertoire was sequenced with immunoSEQ multiplex PCR; TCRdb's copy has only in-frame clones and lacks some. The table lists about 220,000 clones, about 80% of them singletons. Sequences were obtained from peripheral blood. Receptors were obtained from a woman between 25 and 40 years old who had recovered from COVID-19.

In its sample, this clone was seen once. The V gene is TRBV29-1, the J gene TRBJ1-2; 12 nucleotides line up with TRBD1. After removal of 7 bases from V and 8 bases from J, the junction contained 8 bases not matched to a gene. Germline V CDR1 and CDR2: SQVTM, ANQGSEA. The CDR3 is 13 amino acids. The CDR3 nucleotides read TGCAGCGCCTACGGGGACAGGGGGCTCGGCTACACCTTC. Protein sequence: CSAYGDRGLGYTF.

This sequence joins TRBV9 and TRBJ1-2; D is unresolved. The CDR3 covers 12 residues. Trimming removed 3 bases at V and 7 bases at J, with 10 bases between. CDR1 is SGDLS and CDR2 is YYNGEE in the germline V gene. CDR3 bases: TGTGCCAGCAGCGGTGAGGGTGGTGGCTACACCTTC. Translating gives CASSGEGGGYTF.

This rearrangement joins TRBV27 to TRBJ2-2; TRBD2 matches 7 bases. The V and J ends lost 5 bases and 4 bases, in that order; junction bases with no gene match: 10. The CDR3 contains 16 residues. CDR1 is MNHEY, CDR2 SMNVEV, per germline (reference sequence). In DNA form, the CDR3 reads TGTGCCAGCAGTCTACAACGAGGGAGGGCCACCGGGGAGCTGTTTTTT. It yields the protein CASSLQRGRATGELFF.

The chain links TRBV9 to TRBJ2-3; D gene uncertain. The ends were cut back, 2 bases at V and 2 bases at J, with 9 bases in the middle. Looked up from germline, CDR1 is SGDLS and CDR2 is YYNGEE. This CDR3 is built from 14 residues. DNA of the CDR3: TGTGCCAGCAGCGTTTGGAGAGACACAGATACGCAGTATTTT. Protein product: CASSVWRDTDTQYF.

The rearrangement links TRBV6-5 to TRBJ1-1; D not resolved. V was pared by 6 bases and J by 1 base, with 15 bases between. The CDR3 is made up of 15 amino acids. The germline gives CDR1 MNHEY, CDR2 SVGAGI. CDR3 protein: CASSPWRWPNTEAFF. CDR3 nucleotides: TGTGCCAGCAGCCCGTGGAGGTGGCCGAACACTGAAGCTTTCTTT.

This sequence joins TRBV28 and TRBJ2-7, with TRBD2 matching 9 bases. From germline, CDR1 is MDHEN and CDR2 SYDVKM. After removal of 3 bases from V and 2 bases from J, the junction contained 5 bases not matched to a gene. This CDR3 comprises 15 residues. This CDR3 reads CASSFGVAGAYEQYF. For the CDR3, the DNA is TGTGCCAGCAGTTTCGGGGTAGCGGGAGCCTACGAGCAGTACTTC.

This clone was picked up a small number of times. J is TRBJ1-4 and V is TRBV7-9, with D hard to call. This CDR3 has 14 amino acids. CDR1 and CDR2 from the germline V gene are SEHNR and FQNEAQ (reference sequence). V lost 5 bases and J lost 8, with 15 bases in between. The CDR3 loop reads CASSQIIAGEKLFF. The CDR3 DNA is TGTGCCAGCAGCCAAATTATCGCCGGGGAAAAACTGTTTTTT.

The genes are TRBV28 and TRBJ2-4, with 7 nucleotides matching TRBD2. The J segment lost 0 bases and the V segment lost 7 bases, leaving 6 bases of the junction unmatched. The germline CDR1 and CDR2 sequences are MDHEN and SYDVKM. This CDR3 has 15 amino acids. CDR3 in DNA: TGTGCCAGCAAGAGCGGGATGCTAGCCAAAAACATTCAGTACTTC. Protein: CASKSGMLAKNIQYF. Combining the CDR3 with reference TRBV28 and TRBJ2-4 gives the whole variable domain DVKVTQSSRYLVKRTGEKVFLECVQDMDHENMFWYRQDPGLGLRLIYFSYDVKMKEKGDIPEGYSVSREKKERFSLILESASTNQTSMYLCASKSGMLAKNIQYFGAGTRLSVL.

The chain employs TRBV2 and TRBJ2-3, with 9 bases matching TRBD2. V was clipped by 3 bases and J by 0 bases; unmatched bases: 1. Germline V gene sequence: CDR1 SNHLY, CDR2 FYNNEI. This CDR3 comprises 15 residues. CDR3 loop: CASSDLAGSTDTQYF. As DNA, the CDR3 is TGTGCCAGCAGTGACCTAGCGGGGAGCACAGATACGCAGTATTTT.

V and J are TRBV6-2 or TRBV6-3 and TRBJ1-2; 7 nucleotides match TRBD1. J gave up 5 bases and V 6 bases, and 9 bases lay outside the gene matches. CDR1 is MNHEY and CDR2 is SVGEGT in the germline V gene. The CDR3 loop spans 14 amino acids. For the CDR3, the DNA is TGTGCCAGCAGCCTCGGGACAGTGAGATATGGCTACACCTTC. This sequence encodes CASSLGTVRYGYTF.

This chain joins TRBV9 and TRBJ2-1, with TRBD1 identical over 9 bases. Germline V gives CDR1 SGDLS, CDR2 YYNGEE. This CDR3 is 15 amino acids long. Losses at the gene ends were 0 bases for V and 8 bases for J; bases not matched to a gene: 6. The CDR3 sequence: CASSVEGQGLDEQFF. The CDR3 bases are TGTGCCAGCAGCGTAGAGGGACAGGGACTCGATGAGCAGTTCTTC.

The chain is built from TRBV7-9 and TRBJ1-1; the D is unclear. The CDR3 length is 13 residues. Trimming removed 3 bases at V and 4 bases at J, with 9 bases between. The germline gives CDR1 SEHNR, CDR2 FQNEAQ (reference sequence). The CDR3 DNA follows: TGTGCCAGCAGCTTCCCGCAGTCCACTGAAGCTTTCTTT. As protein: CASSFPQSTEAFF.

The chain couples TRBV2 to TRBJ2-3, with 7 bases aligning to TRBD2. Germline CDR1 SNHLY, CDR2 FYNNEI. There are 14 residues in the CDR3. J lost 5 bases, V lost 4 bases, and 6 bases had no gene match. CDR3 bases: TGTGCCAGCAGTGTATTGGCGGGAGAAGATACGCAGTATTTT. This codes for CASSVLAGEDTQYF.

V is TRBV29-1 and J is TRBJ2-7, with D maybe TRBD1 (7 bases). From germline, CDR1 is SQVTM and CDR2 ANQGSEA. The length of the CDR3 is 12 residues. V dropped 7 bases and J dropped 6 bases, with 16 bases sitting between them. Written as DNA, the CDR3 is TGCAGCGGACAGGGAGGATTCGGCGAGCAGTACTTC. This sequence encodes CSGQGGFGEQYF.

The chain carries TRBV2 and TRBJ1-2; tentative D call: TRBD1 (6 bases). Between the trimmed V and J ends, which lost 10 bases and 8 bases, there was a span of 20 bases. The CDR3 spans 13 residues. Germline V CDR1 and CDR2: SNHLY, FYNNEI. The CDR3 DNA is TGTGCCACCTCGGACAGTGCAAGTAGGGGCTACACCTTC. Protein product: CATSDSASRGYTF.

The rearrangement joins TRBV6-5 to TRBJ2-7; possibly TRBD1 for D (5 bases). In germline, CDR1 is MNHEY, CDR2 SVGAGI. The CDR3 is made up of 14 amino acids. Trimming took off 2 bases at V and 7 bases at J, with 15 bases between the two ends. This chain's CDR3 is CASSYDSWASEQYF. The CDR3 bases are TGTGCCAGCAGTTACGACAGCTGGGCTAGTGAGCAGTACTTC.